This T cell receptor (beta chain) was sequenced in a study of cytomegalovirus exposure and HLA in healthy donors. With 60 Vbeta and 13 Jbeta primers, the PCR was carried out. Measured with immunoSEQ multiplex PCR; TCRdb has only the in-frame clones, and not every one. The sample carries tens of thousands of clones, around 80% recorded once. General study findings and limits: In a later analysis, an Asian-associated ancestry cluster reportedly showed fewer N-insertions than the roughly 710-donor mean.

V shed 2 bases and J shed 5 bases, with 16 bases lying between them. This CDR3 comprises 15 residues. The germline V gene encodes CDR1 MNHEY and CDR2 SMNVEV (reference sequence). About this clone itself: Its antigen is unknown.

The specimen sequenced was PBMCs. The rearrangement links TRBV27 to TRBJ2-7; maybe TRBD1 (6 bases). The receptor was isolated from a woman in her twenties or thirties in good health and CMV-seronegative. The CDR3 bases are TGTGCCAGCAGTTTACAGGGGATATCCCTTGACGAGCAGTACTTC. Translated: CASSLQGISLDEQYF.